These 28 T cell receptor beta chains came from one sample sequenced in a study of tissue T cells after allogeneic stem cell transplantation (dated by TCRdb to between 2022 and 2023). To prepare the library, the immunoSEQ multiplex PCR assay was applied. TCRdb mirrors the immuneACCESS table, restricted to in-frame sequences. Some clones are absent from its copies; in checked studies, under half trace to an unresolved V gene, and the reason for the others is unknown. The sample profile shows some 3,500 clones; roughly 50% of them were found once. The ten largest clones take up around 23% of the sample. According to the study, the label for this sample's time point signals: mouse harvest day 14 after allogeneic transplant. Each mouse graft, delivered by tail vein injection, combined 10^6 splenic CD5+ T cells with 10^7 T-cell-depleted bone marrow cells. The sequenced sample was gut tissue. The receptor set was obtained from a female BALB/c mouse given C57BL/6 T cells with graft-versus-host disease after an allogeneic hematopoietic cell transplant.

A remark on this clone: Mouse gene names apply. Read sequence stops 1 residue before the CDR3 end, and the germline J gene provides the missing end. The rearrangement joins TRBV3 to TRBJ1-4; D call uncertain. V gave up 3 bases and J gave up 0 bases, with 5 bases separating them. This CDR3 has 14 amino acids. Germline CDR1 SNHLY, CDR2 FYNGKV (reference sequence). Incomplete CDR3 DNA: TGTGCCAGCAGCTTCAGAATTTCCAACGAAAGATTATTT. Its protein product is CASSFRISNERLF. The full CDR3 reads CASSFRISNERLFF.

As to this clone: Any gene name here is a mouse gene name. The read stops 1 residue short of the end of the CDR3; the missing end is completed from the germline J gene. The V gene is TRBV19, the J gene TRBJ2-2; D might be TRBD1 (6 bases). The CDR3 totals 14 residues. V lost 3 bases, J lost 3 bases, and 9 bases lay in between. Germline V gene sequence: CDR1 FNHDT, CDR2 SITEND (reference sequence). The DNA read from the CDR3 is TGTGCCAGCAGTACACAGGGAGACACCGGGCAGCTCTAC. Its translation is CASSTQGDTGQLY. The whole CDR3 sequence reads CASSTQGDTGQLYF. Full variable domain (missing parts from reference TRBV19 and TRBJ2-2): GGIITQTPKFLIGQEGQKLTLKCQQNFNHDTMYWYRQDSGKGLRLIYYSITENDLQKGDLSEGYDASREKKSSFSLTVTSAQKNEMAVFLCASSTQGDTGQLYFGEGSKLTVL.

Details on this clone: Gene names are mouse gene names. The read comes to an end 1 residue before the CDR3 does, leaving the germline J gene to fill in the end. The chain employs TRBV12-2 and TRBJ2-5, with 7 bases identical to TRBD2. The V gene's germline CDR1 is SGHLS and CDR2 HYDKME. J lost 4 bases, V lost 1 base, and 1 base had no gene match. The CDR3 length is 13 residues. Incomplete CDR3 DNA: TGTGCCAGCTCTCTTGGGGGGAAAGACACCCAGTAC. This encodes CASSLGGKDTQY. The whole CDR3 reads CASSLGGKDTQYF.

About this clone: Genes here carry mouse names. The sequenced fragment ends 1 residue before the CDR3 boundary, so the rest is inferred from the germline J gene. The J gene is TRBJ2-1, the V gene TRBV15; D is perhaps TRBD1 (6 bases). This CDR3 contains 13 residues. V was cut by 6 bases and J by 7 bases, with 13 bases left in between. Looked up from germline, CDR1 is SGHND and CDR2 is FRSKSL. CDR3 sequence reads: CASSQQGLAEQFF. The CDR3 bases that were read are TGTGCCAGCAGCCAACAGGGTTTGGCTGAGCAGTTC.

On this clone: Gene names refer to mouse genes. From the germline J gene comes the end of the CDR3, since the read stops 1 residue before it. The rearrangement joins TRBV3 to TRBJ1-4; D might be TRBD1 (6 bases). Germline assignment: CDR1 SNHLY and CDR2 FYNGKV (reference sequence). The V and J ends lost 4 bases and 5 bases respectively, with 8 bases between them. The CDR3 totals 13 residues. CDR3 sequence: CASSSGQNERLFF. The sequenced part of the CDR3 DNA is TGTGCCAGCAGCTCGGGACAAAACGAAAGATTATTT.

This clone was counted a single time. Gene names follow the mouse nomenclature. The read ends 1 residue shy of where the CDR3 ends; the end is completed using the germline J gene. The J gene is TRBJ1-1, the V gene TRBV3; D unclear. CDR1 SNHLY and CDR2 FYNGKV come from the germline V gene (reference sequence). With 6 bases removed from V and 0 bases from J, the gap between germline ends came to 2 bases. This CDR3 spans 11 amino acids. The CDR3 spells CASRTNTEVFF. The sequenced part of the CDR3 DNA is TGTGCCAGCAGGACAAACACAGAAGTCTTC.

Worth noting for this clone: The genes are named according to mouse. The read ends 1 residue shy of where the CDR3 ends; the end is completed using the germline J gene. The chain joins TRBV26 to TRBJ2-7, with a tentative D call TRBD2 (6 bases). Trimming removed 0 bases at V and 0 bases at J, with 9 bases between. CDR3 length: 15 residues. The germline V gene encodes CDR1 KGHPV and CDR2 FQNQEV (reference sequence). CDR3 loop: CASSLSLGSSYEQYF. Incomplete CDR3 DNA: TGTGCCAGCAGTCTGTCTCTGGGGAGCTCCTATGAACAGTAC.

Worth noting for this clone: The germline and genes are mouse ones. Read data end 1 residue before the CDR3 end; the end is taken from the germline J gene. The chain links TRBV16 to TRBJ1-3, with a possible D match to TRBD1 (6 bases). Germline loops: CDR1 SGHSA, CDR2 FRNQAP. V lost 8 bases, J lost 7 bases, and 15 bases lay in between. CDR3 length: 13 amino acids. CDR3 loop: CASSPGGANTLYF. CDR3 DNA, as far as it was read: TGTGCAAGCTCCCCCGGGGGGGCGAATACGCTCTAT.

In its sample, this clone is medium-sized. Here the gene names and germline are mouse. The sequenced fragment ends 1 residue before the CDR3 boundary, so the rest is inferred from the germline J gene. The chain has TRBV19 and TRBJ2-7; 11 nucleotides agree with TRBD1. J lost 0 bases, V lost 2 bases, and 1 base had no gene match. This CDR3 contains 15 residues. Looked up from germline, CDR1 is FNHDT and CDR2 is SITEND (reference sequence). CDR3 in amino acids: CASSIGTGGSYEQYF. The CDR3 DNA, read in part, is TGTGCCAGCAGTATTGGGACAGGGGGCTCCTATGAACAGTAC.

Points on this clone: Gene names are mouse gene names. The sequenced part of the CDR3 DNA is TGTGGTGCTGGGGGAGCAAACACAGAAGTCTTC. The encoded protein is CGAGGANTEVF. From start to end, the CDR3 is CGAGGANTEVFF. The chain joins TRBV20 to TRBJ1-1; a possible D gene is TRBD1 (5 bases). The read comes to an end 1 residue before the CDR3 does, leaving the germline J gene to fill in the end. Trimming pared 5 bases from V and 0 bases from J, leaving 7 bases between. This CDR3 comprises 12 residues. CDR1 and CDR2 from the germline V gene are GFQATS and STVNSAI.

On this clone: Any gene name here is a mouse gene name. Read data end 1 residue before the CDR3 end; the end is taken from the germline J gene. This rearrangement joins TRBV5 to TRBJ1-1, with D possibly being TRBD1 (5 bases). The CDR3 sequence is 12 residues long. Germline V gene data show CDR1 as LGHNA and CDR2 as YNLKQL (reference sequence). V lost 4 bases and J 6 bases, leaving 9 bases between the germline ends. The DNA read from the CDR3 is TGTGCCAGCAGCCGAACAGGAGCAGAAGTCTTC. Translation gives CASSRTGAEVF. The entire CDR3 protein reads CASSRTGAEVFF.

About this clone: The genes are named according to mouse. The read gets to within 1 residue of the CDR3 end, and the germline J gene fills in the rest. The sample holds other DNA sequences that translate to the same CDR3. V usage is TRBV16 and J usage is TRBJ2-7, with 7 nucleotides matching TRBD1. This CDR3 contains 14 residues. V dropped 4 bases and J dropped 0; count of bases not matched to a gene: 3. The germline V gene encodes CDR1 SGHSA and CDR2 FRNQAP. CDR3 DNA, as far as it was read: TGTGCAAGCAGCTCACAGGGGAGCTCCTATGAACAGTAC. Amino acids: CASSSQGSSYEQY. Given in full, the CDR3 is CASSSQGSSYEQYF.

Concerning this clone itself: The gene names given are mouse names. The CDR3 end is not reached by the read, which stops 1 residue before it; the germline J gene fills it in. The V call is TRBV26, the J call TRBJ2-1; 7 bases agree with TRBD1. CDR1 KGHPV and CDR2 FQNQEV come from the germline V gene (reference sequence). The CDR3 contains 15 residues. V lost 3 bases, J lost 3 bases, and 5 bases stayed unmatched. This CDR3 is CASSLTGVFYAEQFF. Partial CDR3 DNA: TGTGCCAGCAGTCTCACAGGGGTTTTCTATGCTGAGCAGTTC.

Points on this clone: Gene names are the mouse ones. Coverage ceases 1 residue before the CDR3 finishes, and the germline J gene fills in the end. The rearrangement links TRBV26 to TRBJ2-4; 8 nucleotides match TRBD1. CDR1 and CDR2 (germline): KGHPV, FQNQEV (reference sequence). V was clipped by 4 bases and J by 4 bases; unmatched bases: 1. The CDR3 runs 13 residues. The CDR3 sequence: CASSRDRKNTLYF. Partial CDR3 DNA: TGTGCCAGCAGTCGGGACAGGAAAAACACCTTGTAC.

This clone was seen a single time. Each gene name is a mouse one. The read finishes 1 residue shy of the CDR3 end, and the germline J gene is used to complete it. J is TRBJ2-3 and V is TRBV2; no reliable D call. This CDR3 has 15 amino acids. Germline V CDR1 and CDR2: LGHNA, YSYQKL. Trimming pared 0 bases from V and 0 bases from J, leaving 7 bases between. The covered CDR3 bases are TGTGCCAGCAGCCAAGAGGGGTTTAGTGCAGAAACGCTGTAT. Translation: CASSQEGFSAETLY. The full CDR3 protein reads CASSQEGFSAETLYF.

A remark on this clone: Gene names refer to mouse genes. The read stops 1 residue short of the end of the CDR3; the missing end is completed from the germline J gene. The rearrangement links TRBV4 to TRBJ2-3; TRBD2 agrees at 12 bases. The V gene end was trimmed by 5 bases and the J gene end by 0 bases; junction bases not matched to a gene: 3. Per the germline V gene, CDR1 is LGHDT and CDR2 is YNNKQL (reference sequence). This CDR3 spans 16 amino acids. Partial CDR3 DNA: TGTGCCAGCAGCCCGACTGGGGGGGCTAGTGCAGAAACGCTGTAT. It yields the protein CASSPTGGASAETLY. The entire CDR3 protein reads CASSPTGGASAETLYF.

Points on this clone: Mouse gene names and germline throughout. The read is 1 residue too short to cover the CDR3 end, so that end is filled in from the germline J gene. This sequence joins TRBV5 and TRBJ2-5; D remains unclear. The CDR3 runs to 15 residues. Trimming shortened V by 0 bases and J by 6 bases, and 13 bases separated the two germline ends. Germline CDR1 reads LGHNA; CDR2 reads YNLKQL (reference sequence). The sequenced part of the CDR3 DNA is TGTGCCAGCAGCCAAGATGGCGGGATGATTGACACCCAGTAC. This encodes CASSQDGGMIDTQY. In full, the CDR3 is CASSQDGGMIDTQYF.

This clone was found once. Gene names refer to mouse genes. Coverage ceases 1 residue before the CDR3 finishes, and the germline J gene fills in the end. This chain connects TRBV13-2 to TRBJ2-4; TRBD2 aligns across 11 bases. CDR3 length: 15 residues. Trimming at V came to 5 bases and at J to 1 base, leaving 3 bases not matched to a gene. CDR1 and CDR2 from the germline V gene are NNHNN and SYGAGS (reference sequence). The CDR3 bases that were read are TGTGCCAGCGGGACTGGGGGGGGAGGTCAAAACACCTTGTAC. Protein product: CASGTGGGGQNTLY. The CDR3 in its entirety is CASGTGGGGQNTLYF.

Only one count was recorded for this clone. The germline and genes are mouse ones. Sequencing ends 1 residue short of the CDR3 end; the germline J gene provides the rest. J is TRBJ1-6 and V is TRBV12-1, with a weak D call TRBD1 (5 bases). TRBJ1-6 carries the ORF label, with uncertain function. The CDR3 is 16 amino acids. Trimming took 0 bases from V and 1 from J, leaving 9 bases between them. Germline V gene lookup returns CDR1 SGHSN and CDR2 HYEKVE. The CDR3 sequence: CASSLDRGSYNSPLYF. The sequenced part of the CDR3 DNA is TGTGCCAGCTCTCTCGATCGGGGCTCCTATAATTCGCCCCTCTAC.

This clone was counted a few times. These gene names are mouse names. The read stops 1 residue short of the end of the CDR3; the missing end is completed from the germline J gene. V gene TRBV13-2 combines with J gene TRBJ2-7; 8 nucleotides match TRBD2. The CDR3 extends over 13 amino acids. V was pared by 4 bases and J by 4 bases, with 4 bases of the junction left unmatched. Per the germline V gene, CDR1 is NNHNN and CDR2 is SYGAGS (reference sequence). The CDR3 loop reads CASGRTGSYEQYF. The part of the CDR3 DNA that was read is TGTGCCAGCGGTCGGACTGGGAGTTATGAACAGTAC.

A word on this clone: Each gene name is a mouse one. Sequencing ends 1 residue short of the CDR3 end; the germline J gene provides the rest. The chain couples TRBV12-2 to TRBJ2-5, with D possibly being TRBD1 (6 bases). The CDR3 loop spans 14 amino acids. Trimming took 4 bases from V and 0 from J, leaving 10 bases between them. Germline CDR1 SGHLS, CDR2 HYDKME. The CDR3 bases that were read are TGTGCCAGCTCCCTCGGGACAAACCAAGACACCCAGTAC. Its protein product is CASSLGTNQDTQY. The full-length CDR3 reads as CASSLGTNQDTQYF.

With respect to this clone: Germline and genes: mouse. The read ends 1 residue before the CDR3 terminus; that terminus is restored from the germline J gene. The genes are TRBV3 and TRBJ1-1; D uncertain. Trimming took off 5 bases at V and 8 bases at J, with 9 bases between the two ends. The CDR3 is 11 amino acids. Per the germline V gene, CDR1 is SNHLY and CDR2 is FYNGKV (reference sequence). CDR3 loop: CASSPHSEVFF. The covered CDR3 bases are TGTGCCAGCAGCCCTCACTCGGAAGTCTTC.

Points on this clone: Genes and germline are mouse. The read ends 1 residue early relative to the CDR3; the germline J gene fills the gap. Other DNA variants within this sample encode the same CDR3. V is TRBV26 and J is TRBJ1-3, with D tentatively TRBD1 (6 bases). With 3 bases removed from V and 1 base from J, the gap between germline ends came to 7 bases. The CDR3 is made up of 14 amino acids. Germline values: CDR1 KGHPV, CDR2 FQNQEV (reference sequence). This CDR3 reads CASSLGTSGNTLYF. The CDR3 DNA, read in part, is TGTGCCAGCAGTCTCGGGACATCTGGAAATACGCTCTAT.

This clone was detected only once. Gene labels here are mouse ones. Read coverage stops 1 residue before the CDR3 terminus; the germline J gene supplies the remainder. J is TRBJ2-5 and V is TRBV13-1; D is ambiguous. In germline, CDR1 is NSHNY, CDR2 SYGAGN. The CDR3 runs to 11 residues. Trimming took off 2 bases at V and 6 bases at J, with 4 bases between the two ends. The chain's CDR3 is CASSDRDTQYF. The CDR3 bases that were read are TGTGCCAGCAGTGACAGGGACACCCAGTAC.

A remark on this clone: Gene names denote mouse genes. The sequenced fragment ends 1 residue before the CDR3 boundary, so the rest is inferred from the germline J gene. The chain uses TRBV1 and TRBJ1-1; TRBD1 matches 9 bases. The CDR3 has 14 residues. V dropped 4 bases and J dropped 4; count of bases not matched to a gene: 4. Germline V gene data show CDR1 as NSQYPW and CDR2 as LRSPGD (reference sequence). Partial CDR3 DNA: TGCACCTGCAGTGGCCGGGACAGGGCCACAGAAGTCTTC. This encodes CTCSGRDRATEVF. The full CDR3 is CTCSGRDRATEVFF.

For this clone: Genes here carry mouse names. With the read ending 1 residue before the CDR3 end, the germline J gene is used to fill in that end. V is TRBV26 and J is TRBJ1-2; perhaps TRBD1 as D (5 bases). Germline CDR1 is KGHPV and CDR2 is FQNQEV (reference sequence). V lost 3 bases and J 0 bases, leaving 8 bases between the germline ends. The CDR3 contains 14 residues. The part of the CDR3 DNA that was read is TGTGCCAGCAGTCTTCAGACAGCAAACTCCGACTACACC. It codes for CASSLQTANSDYT. The entire CDR3 sequence reads CASSLQTANSDYTF.

Details on this clone: The genes are named according to mouse. The DNA ends 1 residue before the CDR3 does, and the rest of the CDR3 is filled in from the germline J gene. This chain links TRBV12-1 with TRBJ2-7; the D gene is possibly TRBD2 (7 bases). V was cut by 2 bases and J by 0 bases, with 13 bases left in between. This CDR3 has 15 amino acids. Germline V gene sequence: CDR1 SGHSN, CDR2 HYEKVE. CDR3: CASSREGGGSYEQYF. The sequenced CDR3 bases are TGTGCCAGCTCTCGGGAGGGGGGGGGCTCCTATGAACAGTAC. The full variable domain, rest sourced from reference TRBV12-1 and TRBJ2-7, is DSGVVQSPRHIIKEKGGRSVLTCIPISGHSNVVWYQQTLGKELKFLIQHYEKVERDKGFLPSRFSVQQFDDYHSEMNMSALELEDSAMYFCASSREGGGSYEQYFGPGTRLTVL.

A note on this clone: Germline and genes: mouse. From the germline J gene comes the end of the CDR3, since the read stops 1 residue before it. The chain combines TRBV5 with TRBJ2-2, with D maybe TRBD2 (6 bases). V lost 0 bases to trimming and J lost 5 bases, with 10 bases between them. Germline assignment: CDR1 LGHNA and CDR2 YNLKQL (reference sequence). The CDR3 is 15 amino acids. The sequenced CDR3 bases are TGTGCCAGCAGCCAAGAAACTGGGAATACCGGGCAGCTCTAC. Its protein product is CASSQETGNTGQLY. The full CDR3 sequence reads CASSQETGNTGQLYF.